A single sample is the source of the 9 T cell receptor beta chains below, sequenced in a study of blood T cell repertoires in COVID-19. Produced via immunoSEQ multiplex PCR; TCRdb's table is partial and in-frame only. Here the sample spans 150,000 to 200,000 clones, 75% to 95% being singletons. The material sequenced was peripheral blood. The receptor source for this set is a man over 45 with acute or convalescent COVID-19.

The rearrangement links TRBV15 to TRBJ1-5; D uncertain. CDR1 is LNHNV, CDR2 YYDKDF, per germline (reference sequence). The CDR3 runs to 14 residues. Trimming took off 5 bases at V and 5 bases at J, with 13 bases between the two ends. CDR3 loop: CATSEQQSYQPQHF. The CDR3 coding sequence is TGTGCCACCAGCGAACAGCAGTCCTATCAGCCCCAGCATTTT.

The rearrangement joins TRBV27 to TRBJ1-5; no reliable D call. Trimming pared 6 bases from V and 5 bases from J, leaving 14 bases between. This CDR3 contains 14 residues. Looked up from germline, CDR1 is MNHEY and CDR2 is SMNVEV (reference sequence). In DNA form, the CDR3 reads TGTGCCAGCAGGCCCGGGGAGGGATATCAGCCCCAGCATTTT. It translates to CASRPGEGYQPQHF.

This chain joins TRBV7-3 and TRBJ2-1; TRBD2 is a possible D gene (5 bases). CDR1 and CDR2 (germline): SGHTA, FQGTGA. The CDR3 totals 15 residues. V dropped 5 bases and J dropped 8 bases, with 19 bases sitting between them. The CDR3 loop is CASSPTATSRDEQFF. The CDR3 nucleotides are TGTGCCAGCAGCCCCACCGCCACTAGTAGGGATGAGCAGTTCTTC.

This clone was seen only once. The genes are TRBV30 and TRBJ1-4, with D maybe TRBD1 (5 bases). Deletions cut 7 bases from V and 4 bases from J, with 13 bases between. The CDR3 sequence is 13 residues long. Germline V gives CDR1 GTSNPN, CDR2 SVGIG (reference sequence). In DNA form, the CDR3 reads TGTGCCTACCGGTCGGACATTAATGAAAAACTGTTTTTT. Protein sequence: CAYRSDINEKLFF.

The gene calls are TRBV9 and TRBJ2-1, with 8 bases identical to TRBD2. The CDR3 has 15 residues. Germline V lookup: CDR1 SGDLS, CDR2 YYNGEE. The ends lost 4 bases at V and 6 bases at J; junction bases unmatched: 9. The CDR3 region is CASSPHGGAGNEQFF. The CDR3 region has the DNA TGTGCCAGCAGCCCCCACGGGGGGGCAGGCAATGAGCAGTTCTTC.

This chain connects TRBV4-2 to TRBJ2-7; 9 bases are a match to TRBD2. The CDR3 covers 16 residues. The V and J ends lost 4 bases and 5 bases, in that order; junction bases with no gene match: 12. Germline-derived CDR1 and CDR2 are LGHNA and YNFKEQ. The chain's CDR3 is CASSPAAGGPWDEQYF. The CDR3 nucleotides are TGTGCCAGCAGCCCCGCGGCGGGAGGGCCTTGGGACGAGCAGTACTTC.

The chain has TRBV11-2 and TRBJ2-7; 8 bases are a match to TRBD2. CDR1 and CDR2 (germline): SGHAT, FQNNGV. The J segment lost 5 bases and the V segment lost 5 bases, leaving 11 bases of the junction unmatched. This CDR3 region has 15 residues. The CDR3 spells CASSTRVAGGHEQYF. In DNA, the CDR3 is TGTGCCAGCAGCACCCGTGTGGCGGGAGGTCACGAGCAGTACTTC.

The chain uses TRBV6-5 and TRBJ1-2, with D perhaps TRBD1 (5 bases). The germline V and J ends were trimmed by 5 bases and 7 bases, with 17 bases remaining between them. Germline CDR1 and CDR2: MNHEY and SVGAGI. CDR3 size: 14 residues. In DNA form, the CDR3 reads TGTGCCAGCAGTACCAACCAGGGAGGGGTTGGCTACACCTTC. Translating gives CASSTNQGGVGYTF.

The chain uses TRBV6-6 and TRBJ1-5; 9 bases align to TRBD1. Looked up from germline, CDR1 is MNHNY and CDR2 is SVGAGI (reference sequence). This CDR3 contains 16 residues. J was trimmed by 3 bases and V by 6 bases; bases with no gene match: 9. CDR3: CASSQGQGDYNQPQHF. Written as DNA, the CDR3 is TGTGCCAGCAGCCAGGGACAGGGTGATTACAATCAGCCCCAGCATTTT.